These 22 T cell receptor beta chains were all obtained from the same sample, sequenced in a study of metastatic and nonmetastatic thyroid tumors. Treatment of any kind had been given to no patient before thyroid surgery. TCRdb reprocessed the PCR reads via MiXCR. The sample holds about 5,500 clones, less than 40% seen once. Sequenced input: tumor tissue. These receptors all stem from a male donor with papillary thyroid cancer or a benign thyroid nodule (not recorded which). Some clones in this sample may be carry-over from other donors' samples.

The chain recombines TRBV20-1 with TRBJ1-2; TRBD1 aligns across 7 bases. V lost 0 bases to trimming and J lost 4 bases; unmatched junction nucleotides: 14. The CDR3 totals 17 residues. Germline CDR1 reads DFQATT; CDR2 reads SNEGSKA (reference sequence). The CDR3 DNA reads TGCAGTGCTAGAGATGGTACAGGGGCAGGGGGTAGCTATGGCTACACCTTC. Its protein product is CSARDGTGAGGSYGYTF.

The V gene is TRBV3-1, the J gene TRBJ1-2; D is uncertain. Trimming left V 3 bases short and J 4 bases short, with 15 bases between. The CDR3 extends over 15 amino acids. Germline V lookup: CDR1 LGHDT, CDR2 YNNKEL (reference sequence). The CDR3 DNA sequence: TGTGCCAGCAGCCATTCAGCGGGGTTGGGCTATGGCTACACCTTC. Protein: CASSHSAGLGYGYTF.

The sample holds a few counts of this clone. This chain joins TRBV15 and TRBJ1-1, with D possibly matching TRBD1 (6 bases). Germline CDR1 reads LNHNV; CDR2 reads YYDKDF (reference sequence). This CDR3 region has 16 residues. The V and J ends lost 1 base and 0 bases respectively, with 12 bases between them. The CDR3 DNA follows: TGTGCCACCAGCAGAGTTGGCAGGGGCATGAACACTGAAGCTTTCTTT. Translation gives CATSRVGRGMNTEAFF.

This clone was recorded a few times. CDR3 sequence reads: CASSETGSETEAFF. The CDR3 DNA sequence: TGTGCCAGCAGTGAAACTGGGAGTGAAACTGAAGCTTTCTTT. V and J are TRBV6-1 and TRBJ1-1, with D unresolved. Trimming cost V 2 bases and J 5 bases, with 12 bases left between them. The CDR3 runs to 14 residues. CDR1 and CDR2 (germline): MNHNS, SASEGT.

The rearrangement links TRBV28 to TRBJ2-7, with D unresolved. Germline CDR1 and CDR2: MDHEN and SYDVKM. The CDR3 runs 12 residues. V gave up 3 bases and J gave up 2 bases, with 5 bases separating them. The CDR3 here is CASSFGAYEQYF. The CDR3 nucleotides read TGTGCCAGCAGTTTTGGGGCCTACGAGCAGTACTTC.

The chain carries TRBV28 and TRBJ2-2; 12 bases are shared with TRBD1. The CDR3 sequence is 17 residues long. Germline CDR1 MDHEN, CDR2 SYDVKM. Trimming cost V 2 bases and J 7 bases; bases outside gene matches: 8. The CDR3 nucleotides read TGTGCCAGCAGTTTAGGGGGGACAGGGGGCTTGGTCGGGGAGCTGTTTTTT. Translated, it gives CASSLGGTGGLVGELFF.

This clone was seen more than once but under ten times. The J gene is TRBJ2-1, the V gene TRBV28; 8 bases are shared with TRBD2. This CDR3 is built from 13 residues. Germline CDR1 is MDHEN and CDR2 is SYDVKM. V gave up 6 bases and J gave up 9 bases; unmatched junction bases: 7. This chain's CDR3 is CASSGGGPPEQFF. DNA for the CDR3: TGTGCCAGCAGCGGGGGGGGCCCTCCTGAGCAGTTCTTC.

This chain uses TRBV5-1 with TRBJ2-2; D is uncertain. Germline CDR1 SGHRS, CDR2 YFSETQ. V gave up 4 bases and J gave up 10 bases, with 14 bases separating them. The CDR3 is made up of 13 amino acids. The CDR3 spells CASSLPTPQELFF. CDR3 coding DNA: TGCGCCAGCAGCCTTCCCACCCCCCAGGAGCTGTTTTTT.

CDR3 DNA: TGTGCCAGCAGTTTCATTGGTTCTGAAAAACTGTTTTTT. Protein: CASSFIGSEKLFF. The chain carries TRBV12-3 or TRBV12-4 and TRBJ1-4; D ambiguous. Trimming left V 3 bases short and J 7 bases short, with 9 bases between. The CDR3 is 13 amino acids.

The genes are TRBV12-3 or TRBV12-4 and TRBJ2-5; 16 bases align to TRBD2. V trimming: 8 bases; J trimming: 4 bases; junction bases outside the gene matches: 10. CDR3 length equals 17 residues. CDR3 in amino acids: CASLGTSGRAGRETQYF. The CDR3 DNA reads TGTGCCAGCTTGGGGACTAGCGGGAGGGCGGGGCGAGAGACCCAGTACTTC.

The rearrangement links TRBV9 to TRBJ2-7, with a tentative D call TRBD1 (5 bases). CDR3 length: 14 amino acids. V lost 4 bases and J 0 bases, leaving 11 bases between the germline ends. CDR1 is SGDLS and CDR2 is YYNGEE in the germline V gene. CDR3 sequence (DNA): TGTGCCAGCAGCCCAGGGTGGGACTCCTACGAGCAGTACTTC. Translation gives CASSPGWDSYEQYF.

This rearrangement joins TRBV10-3 to TRBJ1-1, with D unresolved. The CDR3 runs to 14 residues. Germline V gene data show CDR1 as ENHRY and CDR2 as SYGVKD. V was pared by 3 bases and J by 1 base, with 9 bases between. CDR3 sequence: CAISDGVTNTEAFF. The CDR3 DNA sequence: TGTGCCATCAGTGACGGGGTCACGAACACTGAAGCTTTCTTT.

Here the CDR3 DNA reads TGTGCCAGCAGTTATACGACTCGTAACAATGAGCAGTTCTTC. Amino acids: CASSYTTRNNEQFF. This sequence joins TRBV6-2 or TRBV6-3 and TRBJ2-1; D gene uncertain. Germline V lookup: CDR1 MNHEY, CDR2 SVGEGT. The ends were cut back, 3 bases at V and 5 bases at J, with 11 bases in the middle. The CDR3 is 14 residues long.

V and J are TRBV11-2 and TRBJ1-2; the D gene is possibly TRBD1 (6 bases). The CDR3 runs to 16 residues. CDR1 SGHAT and CDR2 FQNNGV come from the germline V gene. Deletions cut 5 bases from V and 5 bases from J, with 21 bases between. This chain's CDR3 is CASSPTTYQGRYGYTF. The DNA of the CDR3 is TGTGCCAGCAGCCCCACAACCTACCAGGGGCGGTATGGCTACACCTTC.

By share, this clone ranks as medium-sized (0.01 to 0.1%). The chain employs TRBV19 and TRBJ2-3; D remains unclear. Germline lookup yields CDR1 LNHDA and CDR2 SQIVND (reference sequence). The CDR3 is made up of 15 amino acids. V lost 5 bases to trimming and J lost 4 bases, with 16 bases between them. The CDR3 here is CASSPRAPRADTQYF. The CDR3 nucleotides read TGTGCCAGTAGTCCACGGGCCCCAAGGGCAGATACGCAGTATTTT. Full variable domain (rest looked up from reference TRBV19 and TRBJ2-3): DGGITQSPKYLFRKEGQNVTLSCEQNLNHDAMYWYRQDPGQGLRLIYYSQIVNDFQKGDIAEGYSVSREKKESFPLTVTSAQKNPTAFYLCASSPRAPRADTQYFGPGTRLTVL.

This clone was found a few times. V usage is TRBV28 and J usage is TRBJ1-2; tentative D call: TRBD1 (5 bases). The CDR3 spans 18 residues. With 7 bases removed from V and 4 bases from J, the gap between germline ends came to 28 bases. Germline V gene data show CDR1 as MDHEN and CDR2 as SYDVKM. CDR3 in amino acids: CASTTSLPGDRRRYGYTF. CDR3 DNA sequence: TGTGCCAGCACCACATCACTCCCCGGAGACAGAAGGCGCTATGGCTACACCTTC.

This clone turned up a few times. The rearrangement joins TRBV6-1 to TRBJ1-2; weak D call: TRBD1 (6 bases). Germline V gene data show CDR1 as MNHNS and CDR2 as SASEGT. Trimming stripped 7 bases from V and 2 bases from J, with 20 bases between. CDR3 length equals 16 residues. CDR3 amino acids: CASTRRGGGVNYGYTF. The DNA for the CDR3 is TGTGCCAGCACCCGGCGCGGGGGCGGGGTAAACTATGGCTACACCTTC.

This clone came up a few times. The chain links TRBV2 to TRBJ2-2, with TRBD2 identical over 8 bases. The CDR3 sequence is 13 residues long. Losses at the gene ends were 6 bases for V and 6 bases for J; bases not matched to a gene: 3. Germline V CDR1 and CDR2: SNHLY, FYNNEI. The CDR3 loop is CASRETSAGELFF. CDR3 coding DNA: TGTGCCAGCAGGGAGACTAGCGCCGGGGAGCTGTTTTTT.

The chain carries TRBV11-2 and TRBJ2-1, with D perhaps TRBD1 or TRBD2 (5 bases each). This CDR3 is built from 16 residues. Trimming removed 1 base from V and 2 bases from J, with 12 bases in between. Germline CDR1 and CDR2: SGHAT and FQNNGV. DNA of the CDR3: TGTGCCAGCAGCTTAGGGGGCGACTACACCTACAATGAGCAGTTCTTC. Protein: CASSLGGDYTYNEQFF.

This clone was detected only a few times. CDR3 sequence reads: CASSGDSGSDEQFF. The CDR3 DNA reads as TGTGCCAGCAGTGGGGACTCTGGGTCGGATGAGCAGTTCTTC. The chain is built from TRBV6-4 and TRBJ2-1; a possible D gene is TRBD2 (6 bases). The V gene's germline CDR1 is MRHNA and CDR2 SNTAGT. The CDR3 extends over 14 amino acids. The V gene lost 4 bases and the J gene lost 8 bases, with 15 bases spanning the gap.

This clone was observed a single time. The chain links TRBV18 to TRBJ2-7, with 7 bases fitting TRBD2. Germline V gene lookup returns CDR1 KGHSH and CDR2 LQKENI. The CDR3 spans 14 residues. Trimming took 3 bases from V and 0 from J; bases not matched to a gene: 2. CDR3 DNA: TGTGCCAGCTCACCCAGCGGGGCCTCCTACGAGCAGTACTTC. It yields the protein CASSPSGASYEQYF.

Judged by abundance, this clone is medium-sized. V is TRBV29-1 and J is TRBJ2-1; D ambiguous. Germline CDR1 and CDR2: SQVTM and ANQGSEA. V was pared by 4 bases and J by 7 bases, with 5 bases between. The CDR3 totals 10 residues. CDR3 DNA: TGCAGCGTTGGGCAAAATGAGCAGTTCTTC. Its translation is CSVGQNEQFF.